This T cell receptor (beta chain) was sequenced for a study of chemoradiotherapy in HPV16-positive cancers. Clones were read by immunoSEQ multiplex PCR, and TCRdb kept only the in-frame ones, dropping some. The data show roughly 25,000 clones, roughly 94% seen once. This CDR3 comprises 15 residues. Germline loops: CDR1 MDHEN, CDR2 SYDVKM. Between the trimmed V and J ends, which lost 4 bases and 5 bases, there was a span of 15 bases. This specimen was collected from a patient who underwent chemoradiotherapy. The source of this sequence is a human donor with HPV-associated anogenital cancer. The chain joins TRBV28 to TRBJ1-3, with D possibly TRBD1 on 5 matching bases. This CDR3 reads CASSSGGGERNTIYF. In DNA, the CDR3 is TGTGCCAGCAGTTCGGGGGGGGGAGAAAGAAACACCATATATTTT. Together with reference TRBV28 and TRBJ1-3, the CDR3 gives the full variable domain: DVKVTQSSRYLVKRTGEKVFLECVQDMDHENMFWYRQDPGLGLRLIYFSYDVKMKEKGDIPEGYSVSREKKERFSLILESASTNQTSMYLCASSSGGGERNTIYFGEGSWLTVV.